Shown below are 21 T cell receptor beta chains from a single sample sequenced in a study of cytomegalovirus exposure and HLA in healthy donors. The PCR had 60 Vbeta and 13 Jbeta primers. Here immunoSEQ multiplex PCR was the method, and the copy in TCRdb shows in-frame clones only, minus some. The data hold 100,000 to 150,000 clones, with over 75% observed a single time. The sample comprised PBMCs. The receptor set was obtained from a male donor in good health and CMV-seropositive.

This clone came up a few times. V and J are TRBV5-4 and TRBJ2-7, with 11 nucleotides matching TRBD1. The CDR3 length is 15 residues. Germline V lookup: CDR1 SGHNT, CDR2 YYREEE (reference sequence). V gave up 3 bases and J gave up 6 bases; unmatched junction bases: 8. DNA of the CDR3: TGTGCCAGCAGCTCAGGGGACAGGGGGAGGGGCGAGCAGTACTTC. Its translation is CASSSGDRGRGEQYF.

This clone was observed a few times. This chain connects TRBV5-4 to TRBJ1-1, with D tentatively TRBD1 (5 bases). This CDR3 has 14 residues. The germline V gene encodes CDR1 SGHNT and CDR2 YYREEE (reference sequence). V was clipped by 7 bases and J by 4 bases, with 17 bases between them. The DNA of the CDR3 is TGTGCCAGCGGGCGGCAGGGCGGCGGCACTGAAGCTTTCTTT. It translates to CASGRQGGGTEAFF.

The chain links TRBV2 to TRBJ2-2; a weak D match, TRBD2 (7 bases). The CDR3 has 15 amino acids. V dropped 1 base and J dropped 7 bases, with 13 bases sitting between them. CDR1 and CDR2 from the germline V gene are SNHLY and FYNNEI. The CDR3 loop reads CASSEEGGLNGELFF. The CDR3 region has the DNA TGTGCCAGCAGTGAAGAGGGGGGGTTGAACGGGGAGCTGTTTTTT.

This sequence joins TRBV6-5 and TRBJ2-7; a weak D match, TRBD2 (5 bases). The V gene lost 5 bases and the J gene lost 2 bases, with 13 bases spanning the gap. Germline loops: CDR1 MNHEY, CDR2 SVGAGI. This CDR3 has 14 amino acids. The CDR3 sequence: CASSGPGKAYEQYF. CDR3 bases: TGTGCCAGCAGTGGCCCCGGGAAGGCCTACGAGCAGTACTTC.

The V gene is TRBV2, the J gene TRBJ2-5; D not resolved. Trimming left V 6 bases short and J 2 bases short, with 16 bases between. Germline V gene data show CDR1 as SNHLY and CDR2 as FYNNEI. CDR3 length equals 15 residues. The DNA of the CDR3 is TGTGCCAGCAGGAGAAAACTACACCTACAAGAGACCCAGTACTTC. It specifies CASRRKLHLQETQYF.

This chain links TRBV10-3 with TRBJ2-1; D not resolved. Trimming took off 6 bases at V and 0 bases at J, with 9 bases between the two ends. In germline, CDR1 is ENHRY, CDR2 SYGVKD. The CDR3 runs to 14 residues. The DNA of the CDR3 is TGTGCCATCAGCCCACCCGGCTCCTACAATGAGCAGTTCTTC. Translating gives CAISPPGSYNEQFF.

The chain links TRBV6-5 to TRBJ1-3, with no clear D. The germline gives CDR1 MNHEY, CDR2 SVGAGI. The V gene lost 0 bases and the J gene lost 1 base, with 7 bases spanning the gap. The length of the CDR3 is 15 residues. Here the CDR3 DNA reads TGTGCCAGCAGTTACTCCACGGGGTCTGGAAACACCATATATTTT. Protein sequence: CASSYSTGSGNTIYF.

CDR3 region: CATMRGGRDGGTQYF. The DNA for the CDR3 is TGTGCCACCATGCGGGGTGGCAGGGACGGTGGTACGCAGTATTTT. The chain links TRBV6-1 to TRBJ2-3, with a weak D call TRBD2 (6 bases). In germline, CDR1 is MNHNS, CDR2 SASEGT. The CDR3 spans 15 residues. Trimming left V 10 bases short and J 8 bases short, with 25 bases between.

This clone came up once. The V gene is TRBV2, the J gene TRBJ2-7; TRBD1 matches 8 bases. This CDR3 has 13 residues. Germline V lookup: CDR1 SNHLY, CDR2 FYNNEI. V lost 6 bases, J lost 3 bases, and 4 bases stayed unmatched. CDR3 DNA sequence: TGTGCCAGCAGGGGACAGGATATCTACGAGCAGTACTTC. Translation: CASRGQDIYEQYF.

This clone was recorded once. V and J are TRBV27 and TRBJ2-1; the match to TRBD2 covers 13 bases. CDR3 length equals 16 residues. Germline CDR1 is MNHEY and CDR2 is SMNVEV (reference sequence). The V gene end was trimmed by 5 bases and the J gene end by 3 bases; junction bases not matched to a gene: 4. The CDR3 reads CASSVRTSGGYNEQFF. In DNA, the CDR3 is TGTGCCAGCAGTGTGCGGACTAGCGGGGGCTACAATGAGCAGTTCTTC.

The rearrangement links TRBV5-1 to TRBJ1-4; D is perhaps TRBD1 (5 bases). V was cut by 5 bases and J by 7 bases, with 18 bases left in between. Germline V lookup: CDR1 SGHRS, CDR2 YFSETQ. The CDR3 covers 15 residues. The CDR3 nucleotides read TGCGCCAGCAGTCTGCGGGGGGGGGAAGGTGAAAAACTGTTTTTT. Residues: CASSLRGGEGEKLFF.

The J gene is TRBJ2-7, the V gene TRBV2, with a possible D match to TRBD1 (6 bases). CDR3 length equals 14 residues. Germline V gives CDR1 SNHLY, CDR2 FYNNEI. V was cut by 5 bases and J by 3 bases, with 14 bases left in between. CDR3 in DNA: TGTGCCAGCAGTCTTCACACAGGGAGCTACGAGCAGTACTTC. This gives the protein CASSLHTGSYEQYF.

The chain combines TRBV5-6 with TRBJ2-7; a possible D gene is TRBD2 (5 bases). The germline gives CDR1 SGHDT, CDR2 YYEEEE. V was shortened by 2 bases and J by 3 bases, with 12 bases between the two germline ends. The CDR3 covers 14 residues. CDR3 amino acids: CASSFRELYYEQYF. CDR3 DNA sequence: TGTGCCAGCAGCTTCCGGGAACTTTACTACGAGCAGTACTTC.

The chain combines TRBV6-5 with TRBJ1-1, with a possible D match to TRBD1 (5 bases). The CDR3 is 12 residues long. Trimming left V 7 bases short and J 4 bases short, with 10 bases between. The germline V gene encodes CDR1 MNHEY and CDR2 SVGAGI. The CDR3 DNA sequence: TGTGCCAGCACCCAGGGAAGCACTGAAGCTTTCTTT. It yields the protein CASTQGSTEAFF.

The chain has TRBV6-5 and TRBJ2-1; 15 positions agree with TRBD2. Germline V gene data show CDR1 as MNHEY and CDR2 as SVGAGI. Trimming took 2 bases from V and 8 from J; bases not matched to a gene: 4. The CDR3 loop spans 16 amino acids. CDR3 DNA sequence: TGTGCCAGCAGTTACGGACTAGCGGGGGGGCCCGATGAGCAGTTCTTC. Encoded protein: CASSYGLAGGPDEQFF.

The chain carries TRBV11-2 and TRBJ2-3; a possible D gene is TRBD2 (7 bases). This CDR3 contains 15 residues. Per the germline V gene, CDR1 is SGHAT and CDR2 is FQNNGV. Trimming removed 5 bases at V and 5 bases at J, with 17 bases between. CDR3 in DNA: TGTGCCAGCAGCCGCCTAGCGGAGGGGGAAGATACGCAGTATTTT. Its protein is CASSRLAEGEDTQYF.

The gene calls are TRBV19 and TRBJ2-5; D ambiguous. The CDR3 is 15 residues long. V lost 3 bases, J lost 1 base, and 12 bases lay in between. Germline V lookup: CDR1 LNHDA, CDR2 SQIVND (reference sequence). CDR3 region: CASSIAADPQETQYF. The CDR3 DNA sequence: TGTGCCAGTAGTATTGCGGCAGATCCCCAAGAGACCCAGTACTTC.

The V call is TRBV5-4, the J call TRBJ2-2; the D gene is possibly TRBD2 (5 bases). The ends were cut back, 7 bases at V and 1 base at J, with 5 bases in the middle. This CDR3 is built from 12 residues. The V gene's germline CDR1 is SGHNT and CDR2 YYREEE (reference sequence). CDR3 amino acids: CASAGNTGELFF. DNA of the CDR3: TGTGCCAGCGCGGGGAACACCGGGGAGCTGTTTTTT.

The DNA of the CDR3 is TGTGCCAGCAGCTTCCAGAGGCAAAGCAACACCATATATTTT. It specifies CASSFQRQSNTIYF. The chain links TRBV7-9 to TRBJ1-3, with unresolved D. V was cut by 3 bases and J by 7 bases, with 13 bases left in between. Germline CDR1 SEHNR, CDR2 FQNEAQ (reference sequence). This CDR3 region has 14 residues. The full variable domain, in which reference TRBV7-9 and TRBJ1-3 provide the parts outside the CDR3, is DTGVSQNPRHKITKRGQNVTFRCDPISEHNRLYWYRQTLGQGPEFLTYFQNEAQLEKSRLLSDRFSAERPKGSFSTLEIQRTEQGDSAMYLCASSFQRQSNTIYFGEGSWLTVV.

This clone counts as large. The sample has other DNA sequences that encode this CDR3 too. The J gene is TRBJ2-7, the V gene TRBV6-1; D might be TRBD1 (5 bases). V shed 4 bases and J shed 0 bases, with 16 bases lying between them. The CDR3 has 16 residues. Germline V gene sequence: CDR1 MNHNS, CDR2 SASEGT. For the CDR3, the DNA is TGTGCCAGCAGTGGGGTCCGAGAGACAGCCTCCTACGAGCAGTACTTC. This sequence encodes CASSGVRETASYEQYF.

The chain recombines TRBV10-3 with TRBJ2-5; TRBD1 might be the D (5 bases). The CDR3 totals 12 residues. V dropped 6 bases and J dropped 4 bases, with 9 bases sitting between them. Germline values: CDR1 ENHRY, CDR2 SYGVKD. CDR3 sequence: CAIRQGRETQYF. CDR3 nucleotides: TGTGCCATCAGGCAGGGCAGAGAGACCCAGTACTTC.